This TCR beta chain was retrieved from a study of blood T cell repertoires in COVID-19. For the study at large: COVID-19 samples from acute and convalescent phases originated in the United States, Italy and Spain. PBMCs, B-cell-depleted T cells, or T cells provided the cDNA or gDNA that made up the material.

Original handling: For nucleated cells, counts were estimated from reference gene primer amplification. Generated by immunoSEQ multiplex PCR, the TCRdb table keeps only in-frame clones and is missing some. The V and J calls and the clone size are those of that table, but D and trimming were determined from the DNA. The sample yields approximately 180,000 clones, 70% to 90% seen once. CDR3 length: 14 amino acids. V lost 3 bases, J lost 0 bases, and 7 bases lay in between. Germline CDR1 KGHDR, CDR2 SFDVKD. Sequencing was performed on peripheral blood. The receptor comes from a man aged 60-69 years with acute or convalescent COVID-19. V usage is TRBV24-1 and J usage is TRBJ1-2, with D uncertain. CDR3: CATSDPGTNYGYTF. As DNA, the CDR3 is TGTGCCACCAGTGATCCCGGTACTAACTATGGCTACACCTTC.